Presented here are 18 T cell receptor beta chains from one specimen sequenced in a study of sequential checkpoint blockade in melanoma (dated by TCRdb to between 2019 and 2020). According to the study, the label for this sample's treatment or condition signals: randomized to nivolumab then ipilimumab (arm A) or the reverse (arm B). The receptor library was made with the immunoSEQ multiplex PCR assay. TCRdb provides this immuneACCESS table in a form limited to in-frame rearrangements. Some clones are lacking; in checked studies, under half of them reflect an unresolved V gene, and why the rest are absent is not known. The sample table holds 2,500 to 3,000 clones, of which around 23% were seen once. The biggest ten clones account for around 44% of the sample. The sample consisted of tumor tissue (inferred from file names), taken from a patient given nivolumab and ipilimumab in sequence. All receptors come from a human patient with melanoma. Some clones in this sample may be carry-over from other donors' samples.

This rearrangement joins TRBV11-3 to TRBJ2-2; D unresolved. This CDR3 is built from 16 residues. Trimming cost V 0 bases and J 0 bases, with 8 bases left between them. Germline CDR1 SGHNT, CDR2 YENEEA. The DNA for the CDR3 is TGTGCCAGCAGCTTAGAAGAGGTGGCGAACACCGGGGAGCTGTTTTTT. Translating gives CASSLEEVANTGELFF.

This clone was picked up a small number of times. The chain combines TRBV11-3 with TRBJ2-7; 7 nucleotides agree with TRBD1. Per the germline V gene, CDR1 is SGHNT and CDR2 is YENEEA. CDR3 length: 15 residues. J was trimmed by 6 bases and V by 3 bases; bases with no gene match: 11. The CDR3 loop reads CASSLDGTTGREQYF. CDR3 sequence (DNA): TGTGCCAGCAGCTTGGACGGCACGACAGGGCGCGAGCAGTACTTC.

V gene TRBV11-3 combines with J gene TRBJ2-5, with 9 bases matching TRBD1. CDR3 length: 14 residues. The junction had 6 bases not matched to a gene; V was cut back by 4 bases and J by 6 bases. Germline CDR1 SGHNT, CDR2 YENEEA. This CDR3 is CASSSTGGGQTQYF. CDR3 nucleotide sequence: TGTGCCAGCAGCTCCACAGGGGGCGGGCAGACCCAGTACTTC.

The chain has TRBV28 and TRBJ2-6; 8 nucleotides line up with TRBD1. V shed 2 bases and J 2 bases; nucleotides not matched to a gene: 2. In germline, CDR1 is MDHEN, CDR2 SYDVKM. This CDR3 has 16 residues. CDR3 amino acids: CASSLKDRAGANVLTF. CDR3 nucleotides: TGTGCCAGCAGTTTAAAGGACAGGGCTGGGGCCAACGTCCTGACTTTC.

The V and J genes are TRBV28 and TRBJ1-5, with TRBD1 matching over 7 bases. Germline V gene sequence: CDR1 MDHEN, CDR2 SYDVKM. V dropped 2 bases and J dropped 7; count of bases not matched to a gene: 8. The CDR3 consists of 15 residues. The CDR3 is CASSLQQGMGQPQHF. The CDR3 DNA is TGTGCCAGCAGTTTACAACAGGGGATGGGGCAGCCCCAGCATTTT.

This clone was picked up a small number of times. This chain uses TRBV15 with TRBJ2-7; the match to TRBD1 covers 8 bases. Losses at the gene ends were 3 bases for V and 5 bases for J; bases not matched to a gene: 9. In germline, CDR1 is LNHNV, CDR2 YYDKDF (reference sequence). This CDR3 has 15 residues. The CDR3 is CATSSPGTGLNEQYF. The CDR3 DNA reads as TGTGCCACCAGCAGTCCCGGGACAGGTCTGAACGAGCAGTACTTC. The full variable domain, completed using reference TRBV15 and TRBJ2-7, is DAMVIQNPRYQVTQFGKPVTLSCSQTLNHNVMYWYQQKSSQAPKLLFHYYDKDFNNEADTPDNFQSRRPNTSFCFLDIRSPGLGDTAMYLCATSSPGTGLNEQYFGPGTRLTVT.

The sample holds many counts of this clone. V is TRBV11-3 and J is TRBJ2-2; perhaps TRBD2 as D (5 bases). Trimming cost V 6 bases and J 3 bases, with 11 bases left between them. CDR3 length equals 14 residues. Germline loops: CDR1 SGHNT, CDR2 YENEEA. CDR3 in DNA: TGTGCCAGCAGTCGCGGGTACTACACCGGGGAGCTGTTTTTT. This gives the protein CASSRGYYTGELFF. Looking up the rest from reference TRBV11-3 and TRBJ2-2 gives the full variable domain: EAGVVQSPRYKIIEKKQPVAFWCNPISGHNTLYWYLQNLGQGPELLIRYENEEAVDDSQLPKDRFSAERLKGVDSTLKIQPAELGDSAVYLCASSRGYYTGELFFGEGSRLTVL.

The chain employs TRBV11-3 and TRBJ1-2; 8 bases are a match to TRBD1. Trimming cost V 5 bases and J 8 bases; bases outside gene matches: 10. CDR1 and CDR2 from the germline V gene are SGHNT and YENEEA. This CDR3 spans 14 amino acids. The CDR3, as DNA: TGTGCCAGCAGCCCAACGACAGGGGCCCTGGGCTACACCTTC. Protein product: CASSPTTGALGYTF.

This clone was counted between two and nine times. This sequence joins TRBV10-2 and TRBJ2-5, with D possibly matching TRBD1 (6 bases). The V and J ends lost 6 bases and 4 bases respectively, with 15 bases between them. Looked up from germline, CDR1 is WSHSY and CDR2 is SAAADI. The CDR3 is 14 amino acids. This CDR3 is CASSGTPNLETQYF. The CDR3 DNA reads TGCGCCAGCAGCGGGACACCAAACCTAGAGACCCAGTACTTC.

CDR3 sequence (DNA): TGTGCCAGTAGTGGCAGGGACCGTTTTCGCGGGCAAGGGAACACTGAAGCTTTCTTT. This translates into CASSGRDRFRGQGNTEAFF. J is TRBJ1-1 and V is TRBV19; D is possibly TRBD1 (5 bases). V lost 5 bases, J lost 1 base, and 26 bases lay in between. The CDR3 contains 19 residues. Germline CDR1 and CDR2: LNHDA and SQIVND (reference sequence).

The rearrangement links TRBV5-1 to TRBJ1-4; TRBD1 might be the D (5 bases). V lost 0 bases, J lost 8 bases, and 11 bases lay in between. Germline values: CDR1 SGHRS, CDR2 YFSETQ. This CDR3 has 14 residues. In DNA form, the CDR3 reads TGCGCCAGCAGCTTGGACACGGGACTCGAAAAACTGTTTTTT. It yields the protein CASSLDTGLEKLFF.

The CDR3 sequence: CASSPWVRGDEQFF. In DNA, the CDR3 is TGTGCCAGTAGCCCTTGGGTAAGGGGGGATGAGCAGTTCTTC. The rearrangement joins TRBV19 to TRBJ2-1; D is perhaps TRBD1 or TRBD2 (6 bases each). The V end lost 6 bases, the J end lost 8 bases, and 17 bases lay between the germline ends. This CDR3 region has 14 residues. Germline V gene data show CDR1 as LNHDA and CDR2 as SQIVND (reference sequence).

In its sample, this clone ranks as medium-sized (0.01 to 0.1%). The rearrangement uses TRBV11-3 and TRBJ2-5; D is undetermined. The V end lost 1 base, the J end lost 1 base, and 7 bases lay between the germline ends. This CDR3 spans 14 amino acids. Germline CDR1 reads SGHNT; CDR2 reads YENEEA. CDR3 in DNA: TGTGCCAGCAGCTTAGGGCTATTCCAAGAGACCCAGTACTTC. It specifies CASSLGLFQETQYF.

This clone was seen more than once but under ten times. The rearrangement joins TRBV6-8 to TRBJ2-7; D is ambiguous. There are 16 residues in the CDR3. Between the trimmed V and J ends, which lost 2 bases and 4 bases, there was a span of 18 bases. The V gene's germline CDR1 is MNHGY and CDR2 SAAAGT. CDR3 protein: CASSYAILGSGYEQYF. DNA for the CDR3: TGTGCCAGCAGTTACGCCATCTTGGGTTCTGGGTACGAGCAGTACTTC.

The chain is built from TRBV6-8 and TRBJ2-3, with 7 bases identical to TRBD2. Looked up from germline, CDR1 is MNHGY and CDR2 is SAAAGT. Trimming cost V 6 bases and J 0 bases; bases outside gene matches: 3. CDR3 length: 14 residues. The CDR3 reads CASRSSGSTDTQYF. The CDR3 DNA follows: TGTGCCAGCAGATCTAGCGGTAGCACAGATACGCAGTATTTT.

This clone was observed many times. The chain joins TRBV13 to TRBJ1-2; possibly TRBD1 for D (6 bases). Trimming pared 0 bases from V and 2 bases from J, leaving 7 bases between. This CDR3 comprises 14 residues. Per germline, CDR1 PRHDT and CDR2 FYEKMQ (reference sequence). The CDR3 reads CASSLGTGNYGYTF. The CDR3 DNA reads TGTGCCAGCAGCTTAGGGACAGGCAACTATGGCTACACCTTC.

This chain links TRBV6-8 with TRBJ2-3; possible D gene TRBD1, 6 bases. There are 14 residues in the CDR3. Germline lookup yields CDR1 MNHGY and CDR2 SAAAGT. Trimming took off 5 bases at V and 3 bases at J, with 12 bases between the two ends. In DNA form, the CDR3 reads TGTGCCAGCAGTCTCTACAGGGAGACAGATACGCAGTATTTT. This translates into CASSLYRETDTQYF.

This clone was seen more than once but under ten times. The V gene is TRBV6-8, the J gene TRBJ1-3; D gene unclear. The CDR3 has 14 amino acids. Germline V CDR1 and CDR2: MNHGY, SAAAGT. Trimming removed 6 bases from V and 3 bases from J, with 12 bases in between. The CDR3 region is CASRPPAGGNTIYF. The CDR3 nucleotides read TGTGCCAGCAGGCCACCGGCGGGTGGAAACACCATATATTTT.